The 18 T cell receptor beta chains in this list originate from one sample, sequenced in a study of blood T cell repertoires in COVID-19. TCRdb's copy holds only in-frame clones and misses some; the assay was immunoSEQ multiplex PCR. This repertoire shows 110,000 to 150,000 clones, roughly 80% found once; its top ten account for about 4.3%. The sequencing input was peripheral blood. These receptors were obtained from a woman older than 75 with acute or convalescent COVID-19.

This clone was detected once. This CDR3 is CASSQPGGRGTGQYGYTF. In nucleotides, the CDR3 is TGTGCCAGCAGCCAGCCGGGAGGGCGAGGGACAGGGCAGTATGGCTACACCTTC. V usage is TRBV3-1 (or the pseudogene TRBV3-2) and J usage is TRBJ1-2; the match to TRBD1 covers 9 bases. The germline V gene has CDR1 LGHDT and CDR2 YNNKEL (reference sequence). This CDR3 has 18 residues. Trimming at V came to 3 bases and at J to 5 bases, leaving 16 bases not matched to a gene.

This clone was counted a few times. CDR3 in DNA: TGTGCCAGCAGCAACGACGCGGGACAGCGTCATGGCTACACCTTC. Translation gives CASSNDAGQRHGYTF. The genes are TRBV21-1 and TRBJ1-2; the table's TRBD1 call for D was not verified on the DNA. TRBV21-1 is a known pseudogene. CDR3 size: 15 residues.

The chain employs TRBV19 and TRBJ2-4; 8 nucleotides line up with TRBD1. The germline V gene has CDR1 LNHDA and CDR2 SQIVND (reference sequence). The CDR3 length is 16 residues. The ends lost 3 bases at V and 2 bases at J; junction bases unmatched: 6. Here the CDR3 reads CASSMAGGYSKNIQYF. The DNA of the CDR3 is TGTGCCAGTAGTATGGCAGGGGGCTATTCCAAAAACATTCAGTACTTC.

The chain links TRBV9 to TRBJ2-1, with 7 bases matching TRBD2. From germline, CDR1 is SGDLS and CDR2 YYNGEE. V dropped 1 base and J dropped 3; count of bases not matched to a gene: 4. CDR3 length: 15 amino acids. The CDR3 DNA follows: TGTGCCAGCAGCGTACGGGCTAGCGGCTACAATGAGCAGTTCTTC. Protein: CASSVRASGYNEQFF.

This chain uses TRBV27 with TRBJ2-7, with a weak D call TRBD1 (6 bases). CDR3 length equals 20 residues. Germline assignment: CDR1 MNHEY and CDR2 SMNVEV (reference sequence). The V gene lost 2 bases and the J gene lost 0 bases, with 26 bases spanning the gap. The CDR3 DNA reads TGTGCCAGCAGTTTACAAGACCGGGCCCCCGGGACAATAAGCTCCTACGAGCAGTACTTC. Translating it yields CASSLQDRAPGTISSYEQYF.

The sample holds a few counts of this clone. The gene calls are TRBV4-1 and TRBJ2-3, with D perhaps matching TRBD1 (6 bases). V lost 1 base and J 0 bases, leaving 17 bases between the germline ends. Per germline, CDR1 MGHRA and CDR2 YSYEKL. This CDR3 comprises 18 residues. This chain's CDR3 is CASSQGDMGFRSTDTQYF. The CDR3 nucleotides are TGCGCCAGCAGCCAAGGGGACATGGGCTTCCGCAGCACAGATACGCAGTATTTT.

This clone was seen a few times. This CDR3 is CASSRDRVHEQFF. CDR3 DNA sequence: TGTGCCAGCAGCAGGGACAGGGTGCATGAGCAGTTCTTC. V gene TRBV6-6 combines with J gene TRBJ2-1, with TRBD1 identical over 9 bases. V lost 6 bases to trimming and J lost 8 bases; unmatched junction nucleotides: 5. The CDR3 extends over 13 amino acids. Germline CDR1 is MNHNY and CDR2 is SVGAGI (reference sequence).

The V call is TRBV11-2, the J call TRBJ1-3; D is possibly TRBD1 (6 bases). This CDR3 has 15 amino acids. Germline V gene data show CDR1 as SGHAT and CDR2 as FQNNGV. Trimming removed 4 bases from V and 1 base from J, with 11 bases in between. The CDR3 sequence: CASSSIRGSGNTIYF. CDR3 nucleotide sequence: TGTGCCAGCAGCTCGATCAGGGGATCTGGAAACACCATATATTTT.

The V call is TRBV7-6, the J call TRBJ1-2; D remains unclear. CDR3 length equals 13 residues. CDR1 and CDR2 from the germline V gene are SGHVS and FNYEAQ. V was trimmed by 2 bases and J by 7 bases, leaving 11 bases between them. Here the CDR3 DNA reads TGTGCCAGCAGCTTACCCTCCGGTCTTGGCTACACCTTC. Protein product: CASSLPSGLGYTF.

V gene TRBV28 combines with J gene TRBJ1-4, with D hard to call. The CDR3 consists of 14 residues. In germline, CDR1 is MDHEN, CDR2 SYDVKM. V was trimmed by 6 bases and J by 8 bases, leaving 16 bases between them. Here the CDR3 reads CASRSTPLGEKLFF. The CDR3 nucleotides are TGTGCCAGCAGATCGACACCGCTTGGAGAAAAACTGTTTTTT.

V usage is TRBV5-4 and J usage is TRBJ2-7; 13 bases fit TRBD2. The CDR3 sequence is 15 residues long. Germline V gene lookup returns CDR1 SGHNT and CDR2 YYREEE (reference sequence). With V trimmed by 3 bases and J by 5 bases, 5 bases remained unmatched. The CDR3 here is CASSSRTSGRHEQYF. The CDR3 DNA reads as TGTGCCAGCAGCTCACGGACTAGCGGGAGACACGAGCAGTACTTC.

The chain couples TRBV11-2 to TRBJ2-7, with D perhaps TRBD1 (5 bases). Germline V CDR1 and CDR2: SGHAT, FQNNGV. Trimming took off 5 bases at V and 7 bases at J, with 24 bases between the two ends. CDR3 length: 16 residues. Here the CDR3 DNA reads TGTGCCAGCAGCCTAACCCGGACGGCGTTCTCAGGGGAGCAGTACTTC. Translating gives CASSLTRTAFSGEQYF.

This clone was seen just once. The CDR3 DNA follows: TGCGCCAGCAGCTTGGAAGGGGGAGATGGCTACACCTTC. Translation: CASSLEGGDGYTF. V is TRBV5-1 and J is TRBJ1-2; D possibly corresponds to TRBD1 (6 bases). The V gene lost 0 bases and the J gene lost 6 bases, with 9 bases spanning the gap. The CDR3 has 13 residues. Per germline, CDR1 SGHRS and CDR2 YFSETQ.

The V and J genes are TRBV5-1 and TRBJ1-1; the match to TRBD1 covers 7 bases. The germline CDR1 and CDR2 sequences are SGHRS and YFSETQ. The V gene end was trimmed by 2 bases and the J gene end by 3 bases; junction bases not matched to a gene: 7. There are 15 residues in the CDR3. The CDR3 region has the DNA TGCGCCAGCAGCTTCGACAGGGTTGGGGACACTGAAGCTTTCTTT. Translating gives CASSFDRVGDTEAFF.

There are a few counts of this clone. The chain couples TRBV7-7 to TRBJ2-1, with D unresolved. CDR1 and CDR2 from the germline V gene are SSHAT and FNYEAQ (reference sequence). V lost 6 bases to trimming and J lost 0 bases, with 12 bases between them. This CDR3 spans 15 amino acids. The CDR3 DNA is TGTGCCAGCAGTTTTACTTGGAGCTCCTACAATGAGCAGTTCTTC. It codes for CASSFTWSSYNEQFF.

V and J are TRBV6-1 and TRBJ2-7; D unclear. The CDR3 length is 14 residues. Germline CDR1 reads MNHNS; CDR2 reads SASEGT. V dropped 2 bases and J dropped 3 bases, with 11 bases sitting between them. CDR3: CASSEWARDYEQYF. The CDR3 DNA sequence: TGTGCCAGCAGTGAATGGGCCAGAGACTACGAGCAGTACTTC.

The J gene is TRBJ1-6, the V gene TRBV6-6; D unresolved. CDR1 and CDR2 from the germline V gene are MNHNY and SVGAGI (reference sequence). Trimming cost V 2 bases and J 7 bases, with 12 bases left between them. The CDR3 totals 15 residues. This CDR3 reads CASSYLDNNNSPLHF. CDR3 nucleotides: TGTGCCAGCAGTTACCTCGACAACAACAATTCACCCCTCCACTTT.

The chain recombines TRBV2 with TRBJ1-1, with TRBD1 as a possible D gene (5 bases). CDR1 and CDR2 (germline): SNHLY, FYNNEI. The length of the CDR3 is 13 residues. Trimming removed 3 bases from V and 1 base from J, with 6 bases in between. The CDR3 protein is CASSDQGNTEAFF. Written as DNA, the CDR3 is TGTGCCAGCAGTGACCAGGGGAACACTGAAGCTTTCTTT.